A single sample gave rise to the 10 T cell receptor beta chains below, sequenced in a study of CD8 T cells in ankylosing spondylitis. TCRdb fed the 5' RACE reads into MiXCR, producing one record per CDR3 protein. The sample carries 250,000 to 300,000 distinct CDR3 sequences, around 20% recorded once. Sequenced sample: blood, either unsorted or a sorted T cell fraction (not recorded which). Source of these receptors: a male donor with ankylosing spondylitis or in good health (not recorded which).

The chain combines TRBV7-9 with TRBJ2-2; tentatively, D is TRBD2 (5 bases). CDR3 length: 15 amino acids. The germline CDR1 and CDR2 sequences are SEHNR and FQNEAQ (reference sequence). With 3 bases removed from V and 1 base from J, the gap between germline ends came to 9 bases. CDR3 protein: CASSFLLGNTGELFF. In nucleotides, the CDR3 is TGTGCCAGCAGCTTTCTACTAGGGAACACCGGGGAGCTGTTTTTT.

V is TRBV29-1 and J is TRBJ2-1; D might be TRBD1 (6 bases). Trimming took off 6 bases at V and 4 bases at J, with 10 bases between the two ends. Germline values: CDR1 SQVTM, CDR2 ANQGSEA. This CDR3 has 12 amino acids. The CDR3 bases are TGCAGCGTACCCACAGGGTACAATGAGCAGTTCTTC. It yields the protein CSVPTGYNEQFF.

This clonotype came up a few times. The chain links TRBV14 to TRBJ2-3; 11 bases fit TRBD2. Germline V gives CDR1 SGHDN, CDR2 FVKESK. V was pared by 5 bases and J by 4 bases, with 8 bases of the junction left unmatched. The CDR3 loop spans 16 amino acids. CDR3 in amino acids: CASSFLAGGISDTQYF. The CDR3 DNA reads TGTGCCAGCAGCTTCCTAGCGGGGGGCATATCAGATACGCAGTATTTT.

The table lists this clonotype with many counts. The chain employs TRBV5-1 and TRBJ2-2, with D uncertain. Germline V gene lookup returns CDR1 SGHRS and CDR2 YFSETQ. The CDR3 covers 14 residues. Trimming stripped 6 bases from V and 0 bases from J, with 9 bases between. CDR3 sequence (DNA): TGCGCCAGCAACGAAGGCTCGAACACCGGGGAGCTGTTTTTT. The encoded protein is CASNEGSNTGELFF.

In its sample, this clonotype was seen a few times. The chain couples TRBV15 to TRBJ2-2, with D possibly being TRBD1 or TRBD2 (5 bases each). CDR1 and CDR2 (germline): LNHNV, YYDKDF (reference sequence). The ends were cut back, 1 base at V and 6 bases at J, with 15 bases in the middle. The CDR3 length is 16 residues. The DNA of the CDR3 is TGTGCCACCAGCAGAGCCGGGACCATAACCCCCGGGGAGCTGTTTTTT. This sequence encodes CATSRAGTITPGELFF. Based on the CDR3 plus reference TRBV15 and TRBJ2-2, the full variable domain is DAMVIQNPRYQVTQFGKPVTLSCSQTLNHNVMYWYQQKSSQAPKLLFHYYDKDFNNEADTPDNFQSRRPNTSFCFLDIRSPGLGDTAMYLCATSRAGTITPGELFFGEGSRLTVL.

There are many counts of this clonotype. V gene TRBV12-3 or TRBV12-4 combines with J gene TRBJ2-1; D unresolved. V gave up 3 bases and J gave up 2 bases, with 8 bases separating them. The CDR3 extends over 14 amino acids. CDR3 residues: CASSLERPYNEQFF. CDR3 nucleotides: TGTGCCAGCAGTTTGGAGCGACCCTACAATGAGCAGTTCTTC.

The CDR3 DNA sequence: TGTGCCAGCAGTGATTTCGACCGTAGCACAGATACGCAGTATTTT. This sequence encodes CASSDFDRSTDTQYF. The chain recombines TRBV2 with TRBJ2-3; D ambiguous. The V end lost 3 bases, the J end lost 0 bases, and 10 bases lay between the germline ends. CDR1 SNHLY and CDR2 FYNNEI come from the germline V gene. The CDR3 is made up of 15 amino acids. The whole variable domain, filled in from reference TRBV2 and TRBJ2-3, reads EPEVTQTPSHQVTQMGQEVILRCVPISNHLYFYWYRQILGQKVEFLVSFYNNEISEKSEIFDDQFSVERPDGSNFTLKIRSTKLEDSAMYFCASSDFDRSTDTQYFGPGTRLTVL.

This clonotype turned up a few times. The rearrangement links TRBV27 to TRBJ1-5; 9 positions agree with TRBD1. This CDR3 region has 17 residues. V lost 2 bases and J lost 7; bases outside the gene matches: 12. Germline CDR1 reads MNHEY; CDR2 reads SMNVEV (reference sequence). The CDR3 here is CASSLRLPGTGFQPQHF. The CDR3 DNA is TGTGCCAGCAGTTTACGTCTCCCCGGGACAGGGTTCCAGCCCCAGCATTTT.

This clonotype was counted a few times. The chain recombines TRBV12-3 or TRBV12-4 with TRBJ2-1; weak D call: TRBD1 (6 bases). The V end lost 5 bases, the J end lost 7 bases, and 15 bases lay between the germline ends. CDR3 length: 14 residues. DNA of the CDR3: TGTGCCAGCAGTCCGAGGGGGTTCAGGAATGAGCAGTTCTTC. Translation: CASSPRGFRNEQFF.

The genes are TRBV5-1 and TRBJ2-1; 9 bases align to TRBD1. Trimming took 4 bases from V and 1 from J; bases not matched to a gene: 3. The CDR3 totals 15 residues. Germline CDR1 SGHRS, CDR2 YFSETQ. Here the CDR3 DNA reads TGCGCCAGCAGCGTCGGGACAGGGTCCTACAATGAGCAGTTCTTC. Translating it yields CASSVGTGSYNEQFF.